The 15 T cell receptor beta chains presented below share a single source sample, sequenced in a study of OX40 agonist ivuxolimab in advanced cancers. The method was immunoSEQ multiplex PCR; TCRdb's version includes in-frame clones alone and lacks a portion of them. Of 55,000 or so clones in the sample, about nine tenths were seen once. Sequencing was performed on CD4+ or CD8+ T cells sorted from blood, taken in a trial of the OX40 agonist ivuxolimab. The receptors were sampled from an adult with an advanced solid tumor such as melanoma, head and neck, liver or kidney cancer.

The chain couples TRBV7-9 to TRBJ1-1, with D tentatively TRBD1 (5 bases). Germline CDR1 SEHNR, CDR2 FQNEAQ (reference sequence). This CDR3 is 13 amino acids long. The ends were cut back, 5 bases at V and 4 bases at J, with 11 bases in the middle. CDR3 residues: CASSPGHTTEAFF. The CDR3 nucleotides read TGTGCCAGCAGCCCTGGACACACCACTGAAGCTTTCTTT. The variable domain in full, with the rest retrieved from reference TRBV7-9 and TRBJ1-1, is DTGVSQNPRHKITKRGQNVTFRCDPISEHNRLYWYRQTLGQGPEFLTYFQNEAQLEKSRLLSDRFSAERPKGSFSTLEIQRTEQGDSAMYLCASSPGHTTEAFFGQGTRLTVV.

The gene calls are TRBV27 and TRBJ1-2; tentative D call: TRBD1 (6 bases). Germline CDR1 MNHEY, CDR2 SMNVEV (reference sequence). The CDR3 is 13 residues long. V was cut by 5 bases and J by 5 bases, with 12 bases left in between. The CDR3 loop is CASSPSGAYGYTF. In DNA, the CDR3 is TGTGCCAGCAGTCCATCAGGGGCTTATGGCTACACCTTC.

This rearrangement joins TRBV5-1 to TRBJ2-6; D gene unclear. Trimming took 0 bases from V and 5 from J, leaving 6 bases between them. The CDR3 has 14 amino acids. Germline loops: CDR1 SGHRS, CDR2 YFSETQ. The CDR3 protein is CASSLGSRANVLTF. In nucleotides, the CDR3 is TGCGCCAGCAGCTTGGGGTCTCGGGCCAACGTCCTGACTTTC.

V is TRBV7-9 and J is TRBJ2-7; possibly TRBD2 for D (7 bases). CDR1 is SEHNR, CDR2 FQNEAQ, per germline (reference sequence). The CDR3 contains 13 residues. The V end was cut by 5 bases, the J end by 6 bases, with 14 bases between. CDR3: CASSREGGAEQYF. In DNA, the CDR3 is TGTGCCAGCAGCCGCGAAGGGGGGGCCGAGCAGTACTTC.

The chain joins TRBV11-2 to TRBJ2-7, with D unresolved. The germline V gene has CDR1 SGHAT and CDR2 FQNNGV. V was trimmed by 5 bases and J by 0 bases, leaving 11 bases between them. The CDR3 extends over 14 amino acids. This CDR3 is CASSPRIPSYEQYF. CDR3 coding DNA: TGTGCCAGCAGCCCCCGGATCCCCTCCTACGAGCAGTACTTC.

This clone showed up just once. The V and J genes are TRBV19 and TRBJ2-1; 12 positions match TRBD2. CDR1 LNHDA and CDR2 SQIVND come from the germline V gene (reference sequence). The CDR3 is made up of 16 amino acids. J lost 4 bases, V lost 4 bases, and 5 bases had no gene match. The CDR3 nucleotides are TGTGCCAGTAGTACCCTCGGACTAGCGGGGTACAATGAGCAGTTCTTC. Its translation: CASSTLGLAGYNEQFF.

With respect to this clone: The junction shows a germline mismatch at one end, possibly a read error. The chain uses TRBV7-7 and TRBJ2-1; possibly TRBD1 for D (6 bases). This CDR3 has 14 amino acids. Germline V CDR1 and CDR2: SSHAT, FNYEAQ (reference sequence). The CDR3 is CASSHLGGRGEQFF. The DNA of the CDR3 is TGTGCTAGCAGCCACCTAGGGGGACGGGGTGAGCAGTTCTTC.

In this sample, this clone turned up once. The genes are TRBV6-1 and TRBJ2-1; D is unclear. Germline V CDR1 and CDR2: MNHNS, SASEGT. The V gene lost 2 bases and the J gene lost 7 bases, with 12 bases spanning the gap. This CDR3 has 14 residues. The CDR3 DNA reads TGTGCCAGCAGTGAATTATGGCGCAAGAATGAGCAGTTCTTC. Its protein is CASSELWRKNEQFF.

This chain uses TRBV6-1 with TRBJ2-7; 9 nucleotides agree with TRBD1. Germline CDR1 reads MNHNS; CDR2 reads SASEGT. CDR3 size: 15 residues. J gave up 2 bases and V 4 bases, and 6 bases lay outside the gene matches. The CDR3 region has the DNA TGTGCCAGCAGTGCCATGGACAGGGGCCCCTACGAGCAGTACTTC. Translated: CASSAMDRGPYEQYF.

The rearrangement uses TRBV5-1 and TRBJ2-1; no reliable D call. The CDR3 consists of 15 residues. With 0 bases removed from V and 4 bases from J, the gap between germline ends came to 11 bases. CDR1 and CDR2 (germline): SGHRS, YFSETQ. CDR3 nucleotides: TGCGCCAGCAGCTTGGCATTAGCAGATTACAATGAGCAGTTCTTC. Translated, it gives CASSLALADYNEQFF.

In this sample, this clone turned up a few times. V usage is TRBV9 and J usage is TRBJ2-2; 9 positions match TRBD2. The CDR3 is 16 amino acids. CDR1 SGDLS and CDR2 YYNGEE come from the germline V gene. V dropped 1 base and J dropped 4; count of bases not matched to a gene: 5. Here the CDR3 DNA reads TGTGCCAGCAGCGTATTTGCTAGCGGGACCACCGGGGAGCTGTTTTTT. It translates to CASSVFASGTTGELFF.

This clone was counted a single time. V usage is TRBV5-6 and J usage is TRBJ2-5, with D perhaps TRBD1 (5 bases). Germline V gene lookup returns CDR1 SGHDT and CDR2 YYEEEE. The CDR3 has 14 residues. V lost 3 bases and J lost 0, with 9 bases in between. CDR3 sequence: CASSSDSDQETQYF. CDR3 coding DNA: TGTGCCAGCAGCTCTGACAGCGACCAAGAGACCCAGTACTTC. Full variable domain (outside the CDR3, taken from reference TRBV5-6 and TRBJ2-5): DAGVTQSPTHLIKTRGQQVTLRCSPKSGHDTVSWYQQALGQGPQFIFQYYEEEERQRGNFPDRFSGHQFPNYSSELNVNALLLGDSALYLCASSSDSDQETQYFGPGTRLLVL.

The chain recombines TRBV7-9 with TRBJ2-1, with 7 bases fitting TRBD2. Trimming at V came to 5 bases and at J to 5 bases, leaving 12 bases not matched to a gene. Germline V gene sequence: CDR1 SEHNR, CDR2 FQNEAQ (reference sequence). The CDR3 spans 16 residues. As DNA, the CDR3 is TGTGCCAGCAGCGGCTGGGCGGGAGCGGTAAACAATGAGCAGTTCTTC. Translation gives CASSGWAGAVNNEQFF. The full variable domain, in which reference TRBV7-9 and TRBJ2-1 provide the parts outside the CDR3, is DTGVSQNPRHKITKRGQNVTFRCDPISEHNRLYWYRQTLGQGPEFLTYFQNEAQLEKSRLLSDRFSAERPKGSFSTLEIQRTEQGDSAMYLCASSGWAGAVNNEQFFGPGTRLTVL.

The rearrangement joins TRBV7-3 to TRBJ2-3, with 10 bases matching TRBD2. Per the germline V gene, CDR1 is SGHTA and CDR2 is FQGTGA. The CDR3 consists of 14 residues. Germline trimming cut 6 bases from V and 1 base from J; bases unmatched to any gene: 1. The CDR3 is CASRSGRGTDTQYF. As DNA, the CDR3 is TGTGCCAGCAGAAGCGGGAGGGGCACAGATACGCAGTATTTT.

J is TRBJ2-2 and V is TRBV19, with 7 bases matching TRBD1. The CDR3 has 16 residues. The V segment lost 3 bases and the J segment 4 bases; nucleotides outside the gene matches: 8. CDR1 and CDR2 (germline): LNHDA, SQIVND (reference sequence). For the CDR3, the DNA is TGTGCCAGTAGTATTTATAGGGCAGGGGGCACCGGGGAGCTGTTTTTT. Protein sequence: CASSIYRAGGTGELFF. The variable domain in full, completed from reference TRBV19 and TRBJ2-2, reads DGGITQSPKYLFRKEGQNVTLSCEQNLNHDAMYWYRQDPGQGLRLIYYSQIVNDFQKGDIAEGYSVSREKKESFPLTVTSAQKNPTAFYLCASSIYRAGGTGELFFGEGSRLTVL.